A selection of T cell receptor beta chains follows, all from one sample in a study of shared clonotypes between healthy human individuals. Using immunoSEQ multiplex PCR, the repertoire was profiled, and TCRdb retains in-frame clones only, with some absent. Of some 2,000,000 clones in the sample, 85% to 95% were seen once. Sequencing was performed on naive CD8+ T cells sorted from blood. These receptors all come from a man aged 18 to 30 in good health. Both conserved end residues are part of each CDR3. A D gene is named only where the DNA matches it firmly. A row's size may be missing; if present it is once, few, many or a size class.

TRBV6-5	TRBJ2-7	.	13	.	TGTGCCAGCCTATCCCCGAGCTCCTACGAGCAGTACTTC	CASLSPSSYEQYF
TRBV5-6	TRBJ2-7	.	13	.	TGTGCCAGCAGCTTGGTCAGACAATACGAGCAGTACTTC	CASSLVRQYEQYF
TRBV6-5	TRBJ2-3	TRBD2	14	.	TGTGCCAGCAGTTACGCGGGAGTCACAGATACGCAGTATTTT	CASSYAGVTDTQYF
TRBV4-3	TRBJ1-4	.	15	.	TGCGCCAGCAGTCGACTTTGGGGAGGAGGGGAAAAACTGTTTTTT	CASSRLWGGGEKLFF
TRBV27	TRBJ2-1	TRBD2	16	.	TGTGCCAGCAGGACCTCTGCGGGAGAAACCTACAATGAGCAGTTCTTC	CASRTSAGETYNEQFF
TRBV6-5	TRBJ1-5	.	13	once	TGTGCCAGCAGCCCAGGGGCTGAACAGCCCCAGCATTTT	CASSPGAEQPQHF
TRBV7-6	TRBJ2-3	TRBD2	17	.	TGTGCCAGCAGCTTAGGCACTAGCGGGGGCTTCACAGATACGCAGTATTTT	CASSLGTSGGFTDTQYF
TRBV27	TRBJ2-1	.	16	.	TGTGCCAGCAGTTTATCGGCGGGACATAGATACAATGAGCAGTTCTTC	CASSLSAGHRYNEQFF
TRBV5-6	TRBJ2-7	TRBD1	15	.	TGTGCCAGCAGCTTGGGGCAGGGGGTCCCCTACGAGCAGTACTTC	CASSLGQGVPYEQYF
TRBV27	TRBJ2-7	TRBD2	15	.	TGTGCCAGCAGTTTATCGGGGGGGAACTCCTACGAGCAGTACTTC	CASSLSGGNSYEQYF
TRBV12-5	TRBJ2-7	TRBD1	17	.	TGTGCTAGTGGTTTGGTACTGGGACAGGGGAGCTCCTACGAGCAGTACTTC	CASGLVLGQGSSYEQYF
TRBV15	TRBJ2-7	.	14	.	TGTGCCACCAGCCTCGGGAGCGGTGACTACGAGCAGTACTTC	CATSLGSGDYEQYF
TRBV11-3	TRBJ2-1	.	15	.	TGTGCCAGCAGCTTAGTAGCGGAAGCCGACAATGAGCAGTTCTTC	CASSLVAEADNEQFF
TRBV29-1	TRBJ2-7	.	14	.	TGCAGCGCCAAAATTATCCCGGGCGGCGGGGAGCAGTACTTC	CSAKIIPGGGEQYF
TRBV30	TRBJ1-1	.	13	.	TGTGCCTGGAGTGTAATACAGAACACTGAAGCTTTCTTT	CAWSVIQNTEAFF
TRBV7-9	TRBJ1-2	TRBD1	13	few	TGTGCCAGCAGCCTGGGGACAGCCTATGGCTACACCTTC	CASSLGTAYGYTF
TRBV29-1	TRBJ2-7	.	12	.	TGCAGCGCCACGGACGTCTCCTACGAGCAGTACTTC	CSATDVSYEQYF
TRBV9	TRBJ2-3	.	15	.	TGTGCCAGCAGCGGCCTAACCGCGTTGGCAGATACGCAGTATTTT	CASSGLTALADTQYF
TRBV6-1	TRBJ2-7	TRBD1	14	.	TGTGCCAGCAGTGCTAGGGACAGCTCCTACGAGCAGTACTTC	CASSARDSSYEQYF
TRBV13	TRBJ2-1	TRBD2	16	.	TGTGCCAGCAGCTTAGGAGCGGGAGCTTCCTACAATGAGCAGTTCTTC	CASSLGAGASYNEQFF
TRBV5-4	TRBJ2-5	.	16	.	TGTGCCAGCAGCCTCCCTGGGCGGGATAACCAAGAGACCCAGTACTTC	CASSLPGRDNQETQYF
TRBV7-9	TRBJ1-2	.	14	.	TGTGCCAGCAGATTTAGTGAGGGGAACAATGGCTACACCTTC	CASRFSEGNNGYTF
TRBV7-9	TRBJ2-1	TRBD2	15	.	TGTGCCAGCAGCTCCTCGGGACTAGCGGGAGTCGAGCAGTTCTTC	CASSSSGLAGVEQFF
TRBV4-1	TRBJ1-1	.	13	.	TGCGCCAGCAGCCAACAGGGCGACACTGAAGCTTTCTTT	CASSQQGDTEAFF
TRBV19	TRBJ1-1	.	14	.	TGTGCCAGTAGTTTGGACAGCATGAACACTGAAGCTTTCTTT	CASSLDSMNTEAFF